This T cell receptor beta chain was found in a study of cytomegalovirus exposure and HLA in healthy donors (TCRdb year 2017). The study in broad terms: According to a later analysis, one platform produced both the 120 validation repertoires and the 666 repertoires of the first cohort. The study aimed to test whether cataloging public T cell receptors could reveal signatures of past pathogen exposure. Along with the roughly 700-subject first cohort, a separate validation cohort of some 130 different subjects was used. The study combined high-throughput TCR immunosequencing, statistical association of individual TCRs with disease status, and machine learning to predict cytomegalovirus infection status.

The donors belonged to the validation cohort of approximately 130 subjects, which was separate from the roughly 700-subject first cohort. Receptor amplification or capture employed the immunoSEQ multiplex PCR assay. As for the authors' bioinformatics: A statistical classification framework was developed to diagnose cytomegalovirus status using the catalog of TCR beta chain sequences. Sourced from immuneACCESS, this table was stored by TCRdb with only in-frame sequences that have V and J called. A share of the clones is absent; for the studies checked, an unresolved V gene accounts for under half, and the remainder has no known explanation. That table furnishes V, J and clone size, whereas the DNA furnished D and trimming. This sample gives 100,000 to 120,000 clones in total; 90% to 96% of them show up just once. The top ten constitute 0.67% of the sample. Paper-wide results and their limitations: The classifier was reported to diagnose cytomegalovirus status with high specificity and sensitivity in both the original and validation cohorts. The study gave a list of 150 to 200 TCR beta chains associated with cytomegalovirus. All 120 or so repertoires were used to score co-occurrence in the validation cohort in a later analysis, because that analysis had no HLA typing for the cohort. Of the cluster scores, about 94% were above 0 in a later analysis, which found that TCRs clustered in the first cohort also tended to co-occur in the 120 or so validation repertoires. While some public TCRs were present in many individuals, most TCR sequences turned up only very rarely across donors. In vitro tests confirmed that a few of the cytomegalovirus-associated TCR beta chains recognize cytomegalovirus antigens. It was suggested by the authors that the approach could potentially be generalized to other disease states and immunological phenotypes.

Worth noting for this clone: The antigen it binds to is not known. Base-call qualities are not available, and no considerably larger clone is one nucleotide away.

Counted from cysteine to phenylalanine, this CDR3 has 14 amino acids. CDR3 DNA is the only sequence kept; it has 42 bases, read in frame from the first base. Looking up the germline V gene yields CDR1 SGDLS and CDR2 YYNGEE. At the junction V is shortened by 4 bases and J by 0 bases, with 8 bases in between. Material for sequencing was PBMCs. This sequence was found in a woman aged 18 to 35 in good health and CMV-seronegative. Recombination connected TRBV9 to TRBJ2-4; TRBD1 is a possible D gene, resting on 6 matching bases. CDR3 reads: CASSRDIAKNIQYF. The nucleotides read TGTGCCAGCAGCCGGGACATAGCCAAAAACATTCAGTACTTC. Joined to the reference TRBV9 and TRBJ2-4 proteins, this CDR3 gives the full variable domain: DSGVTQTPKHLITATGQRVTLRCSPRSGDLSVYWYQQSLDQGLQFLIQYYNGEERAKGNILERFSAQQFPDLHSELNLSSLELGDSALYFCASSRDIAKNIQYFGAGTRLSVL.